This T cell receptor (beta chain) was sequenced in a study of blood T cells in healthy people across ages (dated by TCRdb to between 2015 and 2016). Background on the whole study: Template switching captured roughly one uniquely barcoded TCR beta cDNA molecule per two T cells in model experiments. The study measured age-related changes in TCR beta repertoire diversity using deep sequencing normalized with unique cDNA molecular identifiers. Two additional independent replicas of 1 million unique cDNA reads from the same blood draw were analyzed for two donors (one aged 18 to 30 and one aged 80 or older). The donors were split into four age groups: young (average around 16 years), middle-aged (over 35), aged (62) and long-lived (approximately 80). Donors of different ages were randomly distributed across sequencing lanes to avoid experimental bias.

The 39 donors, aged about 6 to 100 years, were systemically healthy Caucasian individuals from Russia. Each donor gave roughly 11 milliliters of peripheral blood, drawn into EDTA-treated Vacutainer tubes. Ficoll-Paque density-gradient centrifugation was used to isolate PBMCs, with at least 6.5 million obtained per sample. Total RNA, at least 6 micrograms per sample, was extracted from PBMCs with Trizol reagent. For every donor, flow cytometry on a PBMC aliquot measured the percentage of naive CD45RAhigh/CD27high T cells. Library preparation was by 5' RACE. These reads were obtained on an Illumina HiSeq 2500. A second about 6 to 11 cycle PCR used a sample-barcoded 5' primer and a J-beta primer mix. A template-switch 5' adaptor carrying 12 random nucleotides introduced a unique molecular identifier onto each TCR beta cDNA molecule. Each sample yielded at least 3 million CDR3-containing paired-end reads. The Mint cDNA synthesis kit, primed by a TRBC-specific oligonucleotide, was used to synthesize first-strand cDNA from all RNA. After uracil-DNA glycosylase treatment, a first 18-cycle PCR used universal primers M1SS and BC2_uni_R on all cDNA. The original pipeline was this. Normalization of each sample was performed by random selection of 1 million high-quality reads, each carrying a distinct molecular identifier. Instead of being binned into consensus sequences, reads with shared molecular identifiers were discarded. CDR3 identification, clonotype clustering and error correction used MiTCR with a Q25 quality threshold and the strictest error-elimination algorithm. Lower-bound total TCR beta diversity was estimated with a nonparametric unseen species model using Euler transformation. Through fastp at Q25 and MiXCR, TCRdb rebuilt clones from the public reads, retaining in-frame beta chains. Rows are unified per CDR3 protein, each entry keeping the most common DNA and genes. It is TCRdb's table, rather than the study itself, that gives the V and J calls and clone size. This sample has some 1,500,000 distinct CDR3 sequences in its table, and 35% to 45% of those were observed once. Jointly, the top ten make up around 4% of the sample.

Overall study results and their limits: Compared with the aged group, more naive CD4+ T cells, fewer expanded clones and increased TCR diversity were shown by the long-lived group, suggesting age selection. Donor CMV infection status was unknown, potentially confounding age-related changes in expanded clonotypes. A strong correlation was found between observed TCR beta diversity and the percentage of naive T cells measured by flow cytometry. Observed TCR beta diversity per million T cells fell roughly linearly with age, and a significant reduction was already apparent by age roughly 40. Conclusive comparison of naive and antigen-experienced compartments was prevented by the profiling of bulk unsorted PBMCs. Estimates of total diversity from one million sequenced T cells were regarded as lower bounds and underestimates.

The junction carries 15 bases between V and J, which are trimmed by 1 base and 3 bases respectively. The CDR3 has 16 amino acids, counting the end cysteine and phenylalanine. Of the read, only the CDR3 DNA is kept; its 48 bases are in frame from base 1. CDR1 LGHNA and CDR2 YSLEER were looked up in the germline V gene. This clonotype has only a few counts. What this receptor recognizes is not known. No base-level quality is on record; no much larger clone is a single base apart. Sequencing was performed on blood. This chain joins TRBV4-3 to TRBJ1-2; too little of a D gene remains to name it. The sequence came from a young woman in good health. The bases are TGCGCCAGCAGCCAAGTTTATGGGGTACCCTACTATGGCTACACCTTC. Its amino acids are CASSQVYGVPYYGYTF.